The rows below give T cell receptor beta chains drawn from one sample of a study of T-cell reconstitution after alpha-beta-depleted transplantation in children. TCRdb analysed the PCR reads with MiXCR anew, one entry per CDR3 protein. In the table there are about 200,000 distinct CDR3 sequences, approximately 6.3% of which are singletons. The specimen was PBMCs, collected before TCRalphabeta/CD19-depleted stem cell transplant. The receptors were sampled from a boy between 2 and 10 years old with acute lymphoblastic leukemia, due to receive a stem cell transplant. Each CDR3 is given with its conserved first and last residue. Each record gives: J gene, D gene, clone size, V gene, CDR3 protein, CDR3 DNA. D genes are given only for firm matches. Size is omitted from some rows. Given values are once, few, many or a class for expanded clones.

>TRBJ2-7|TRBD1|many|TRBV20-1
CSARELGQGHYEQYF
TGCAGTGCTAGAGAACTGGGACAGGGACACTACGAGCAGTACTTC
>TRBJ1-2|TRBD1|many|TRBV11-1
CASSDRGFGYTF
TGTGCCAGCAGCGACAGGGGTTTTGGCTACACCTTC
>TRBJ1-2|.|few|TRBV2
CASRNRSTGYGYTF
TGTGCCAGCAGGAACAGGAGTACTGGCTATGGCTACACCTTC
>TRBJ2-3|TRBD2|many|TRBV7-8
CASSQRTSGVSDTQYF
TGTGCCAGCAGCCAGCGGACTAGCGGGGTCTCAGATACGCAGTATTTT
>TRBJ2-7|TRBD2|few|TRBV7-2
CASSAGLAEYEQYF
TGTGCCAGCAGCGCGGGACTAGCCGAATACGAGCAGTACTTC
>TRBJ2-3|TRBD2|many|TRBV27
CASSGLAGSTDTQYF
TGTGCCAGCAGCGGACTAGCGGGGAGCACAGATACGCAGTATTTT
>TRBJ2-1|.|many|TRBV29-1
CSVEDAGRYNEQFF
TGCAGCGTTGAAGATGCAGGGCGATACAATGAGCAGTTCTTC
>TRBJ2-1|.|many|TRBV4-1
CASSQGPQSSYNEQFF
TGCGCCAGCAGCCAAGGCCCTCAGAGTTCCTACAATGAGCAGTTCTTC
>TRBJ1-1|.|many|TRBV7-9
CASSLQQNTEAFF
TGTGCCAGCAGCTTACAGCAGAACACTGAAGCTTTCTTT
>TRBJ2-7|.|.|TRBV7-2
CASSPARESYEQYF
TGTGCCAGCAGCCCGGCCAGGGAATCCTACGAGCAGTACTTC
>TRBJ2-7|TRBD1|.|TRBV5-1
CASSFGTDVLYEQYF
TGCGCCAGCAGCTTCGGGACAGACGTTCTATACGAGCAGTACTTC
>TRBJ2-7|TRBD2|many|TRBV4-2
CASRQESGSLSEQYF
TGTGCCAGCAGACAAGAGAGCGGGAGCCTCTCCGAGCAGTACTTC
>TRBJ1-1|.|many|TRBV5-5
CASLNTEAFF
TGTGCCAGTCTGAACACTGAAGCTTTCTTT
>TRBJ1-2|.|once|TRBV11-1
CASSSVNKPQGGGYGYTF
TGTGCCAGCAGCTCGGTCAACAAACCCCAGGGAGGTGGCTATGGCTACACCTTC
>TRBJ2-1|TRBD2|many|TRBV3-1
CASSQGGGRTNEQFF
TGTGCCAGCAGCCAAGGGGGGGGTCGTACCAATGAGCAGTTCTTC
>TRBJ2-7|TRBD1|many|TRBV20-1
CSARVWDSYEQYF
TGCAGTGCTAGAGTTTGGGACAGCTACGAGCAGTACTTC
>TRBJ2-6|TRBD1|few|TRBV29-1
CSVEEGDRDGSGANVLTF
TGCAGCGTTGAAGAAGGTGACAGGGATGGCTCTGGGGCCAACGTCCTGACTTTC
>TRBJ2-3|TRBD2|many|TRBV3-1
CASSHGLAGAEGDTQYF
TGTGCCAGCAGCCACGGACTAGCGGGAGCCGAGGGAGATACGCAGTATTTT
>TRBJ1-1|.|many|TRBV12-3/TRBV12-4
CASSRRGGAFF
TGTGCCAGCAGTAGGCGGGGGGGGGCTTTCTTT
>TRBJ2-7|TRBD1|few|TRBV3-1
CASSPGQGSYEQYF
TGTGCCAGCAGCCCCGGACAGGGTTCCTACGAGCAGTACTTC
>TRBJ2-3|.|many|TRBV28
CASSSSAASTDTQYF
TGTGCCAGCAGTTCGTCGGCGGCTAGCACAGATACGCAGTATTTT
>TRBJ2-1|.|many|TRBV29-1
CSVGGLTYNEQFF
TGCAGCGTTGGGGGGCTGACCTACAATGAGCAGTTCTTC
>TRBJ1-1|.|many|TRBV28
CASGWVNTEAFF
TGTGCCAGCGGGTGGGTGAACACTGAAGCTTTCTTT
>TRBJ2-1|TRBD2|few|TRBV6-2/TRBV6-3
CASRSGGSYNEQFF
TGTGCCAGCAGGTCGGGGGGCTCCTACAATGAGCAGTTCTTC
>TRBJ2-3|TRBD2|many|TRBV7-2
CASSLVSGGTDTQYF
TGTGCCAGCAGCTTAGTGAGCGGGGGCACAGATACGCAGTATTTT
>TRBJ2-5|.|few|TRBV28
CASRTGNQETQYF
TGTGCCAGCAGGACCGGTAACCAAGAGACCCAGTACTTC
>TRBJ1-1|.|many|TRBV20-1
CSASTTGITEAFF
TGCAGTGCTAGCACGACAGGCATCACTGAAGCTTTCTTT
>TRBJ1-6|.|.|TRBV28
CASSDATDYSPLHF
TGTGCCAGCAGCGACGCGACAGATTATTCACCCCTCCACTTT
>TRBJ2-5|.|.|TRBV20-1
CSARTDKETQYF
TGCAGTGCCAGGACAGATAAAGAGACCCAGTACTTC
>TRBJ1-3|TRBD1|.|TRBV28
CASSRDSLSGNTIYF
TGTGCCAGCAGTAGGGACAGTCTCTCTGGAAACACCATATATTTT
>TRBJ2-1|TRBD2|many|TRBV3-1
CASSQEGLLNNEQFF
TGTGCCAGCAGCCAAGAGGGACTATTGAACAATGAGCAGTTCTTC
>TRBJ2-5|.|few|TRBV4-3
CASSQDFSTGKTQYF
TGCGCCAGCAGCCAAGATTTTAGCACAGGGAAGACCCAGTACTTC
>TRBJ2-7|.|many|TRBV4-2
CASSQEGDWYEQYF
TGTGCCAGCAGCCAAGAAGGGGACTGGTACGAGCAGTACTTC
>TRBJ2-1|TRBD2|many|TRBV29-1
CSVALAEYNEQFF
TGCAGCGTTGCGCTAGCGGAATACAATGAGCAGTTCTTC
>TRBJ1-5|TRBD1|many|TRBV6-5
CASSLTGANQPQHF
TGTGCCAGCAGTCTCACAGGGGCCAATCAGCCCCAGCATTTT
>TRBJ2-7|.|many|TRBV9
CASSVGTQPYEQYF
TGTGCCAGCAGCGTAGGGACCCAACCCTACGAGCAGTACTTC